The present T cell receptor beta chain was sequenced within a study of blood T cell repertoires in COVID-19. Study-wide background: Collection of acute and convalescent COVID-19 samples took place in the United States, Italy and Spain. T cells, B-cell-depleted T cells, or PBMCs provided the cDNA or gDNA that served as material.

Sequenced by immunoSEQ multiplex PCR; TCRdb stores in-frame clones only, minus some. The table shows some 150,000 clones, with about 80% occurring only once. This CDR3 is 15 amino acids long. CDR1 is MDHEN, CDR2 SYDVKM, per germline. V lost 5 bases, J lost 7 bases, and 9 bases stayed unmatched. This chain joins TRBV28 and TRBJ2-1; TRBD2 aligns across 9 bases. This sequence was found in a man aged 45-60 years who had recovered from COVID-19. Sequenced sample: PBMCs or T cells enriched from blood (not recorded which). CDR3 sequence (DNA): TGTGCCAGCAGTAACCCGGGACTAGCTATAAATGAGCAGTTCTTC. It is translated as CASSNPGLAINEQFF.